This paragraph reports one TCR beta chain. Its matching antigen is unknown. Using immunoSEQ multiplex PCR, the repertoire was profiled, and TCRdb retains in-frame clones only, with some absent. The sample consists of about 40,000 clones, around two thirds of them appearing once. The data originate from a study of vaccination effects on CD4 cells after COVID-19. It was after approximately 10 days of culture that CD4+ T cells were isolated. Every participant took two doses of the BNT162b2 or mRNA-1273 vaccine. This CDR3 has 14 amino acids. The germline V gene encodes CDR1 SNHLY and CDR2 FYNNEI. Unmatched junction bases numbered 4, after V lost 8 bases and J lost 3 bases.

Source: CD4+ T cells from PBMCs cultured without peptide, taken after COVID-19 vaccination. The rearrangement uses TRBV2 and TRBJ2-1, with 10 bases aligning to TRBD2. This receptor was obtained from a human donor who received a COVID-19 vaccine. CDR3 protein: CASGGTSVYNEQFF. CDR3 sequence (DNA): TGTGCCAGCGGGGGGACTAGCGTCTACAATGAGCAGTTCTTC.